A selection of T cell receptor beta chains follows, all from one sample in a study of shared clonotypes between healthy human individuals. Assay used: immunoSEQ multiplex PCR; TCRdb lists only in-frame clones, some missing. The sample has roughly 1 million clones; roughly 80% are singletons. Input material: memory CD4+ T cells sorted from blood. Receptor source: a man aged 18 to 35 in good health. The CDR3 runs from the conserved cysteine through the conserved F or W.

V gene	J gene	CDR3 protein
TRBV6-1	TRBJ1-2	CASIQMGGVNYGYTF
TRBV7-2	TRBJ1-4	CASSQYRGSNEKLFF
TRBV2	TRBJ1-6	CASSGTAGNSPLHF
TRBV28	TRBJ1-2	CASRKQGSGYGYTF
TRBV5-1	TRBJ2-2	CASSLLVGPGGTGELFF
TRBV30	TRBJ2-7	CAWSLRGPTLSYEQYF
TRBV29-1	TRBJ1-2	CSVEDRVYGYTF
TRBV7-2	TRBJ2-5	CASSLGWGLEQYF
TRBV11-2	TRBJ2-7	CASSLVAGGLVKNEQYF
TRBV6-6	TRBJ2-4	CASSYSGRGGNIQYF
TRBV2	TRBJ2-2	CASTETVTGELFF
TRBV7-2	TRBJ1-2	CASSPHRGAGYGYTF
TRBV18	TRBJ1-2	CASSQERVKGYTF
TRBV18	TRBJ1-3	CASSLREAGNTIYF
TRBV5-1	TRBJ2-5	CASSTGPPQTQYF
TRBV6-5	.	CASSPAGDEQYF